This T cell receptor (beta chain) was observed in a study of cytomegalovirus exposure and HLA in healthy donors. Study context: The same platform was used for the 95 to 150 validation repertoires and the approximately 700 first-cohort repertoires, a later analysis reported. Study-wide results and limits: Three chains tied to CMV proved CMV antigen-specific in vitro. Approximately 160 TCR beta chains were listed as cytomegalovirus-associated.

After removal of 3 bases from V and 2 bases from J, the junction contained 7 bases not matched to a gene. The CDR3 extends over 16 amino acids. The germline V gene encodes CDR1 SGHRS and CDR2 YFSETQ. Separate from the 666-subject first cohort, the roughly 120-subject validation cohort was the one that the donors belonged to. TCRdb's table, derived via immunoSEQ multiplex PCR, lists solely in-frame clones and lacks some. The table records 150,000 to 200,000 clones, 70% to 90% of them present only once. This clone has just one count. The antigen is undetermined. The sequenced sample consisted of PBMCs. This clonotype was obtained from a woman aged 18-35 years in good health and CMV-seronegative. The V gene is TRBV5-1, the J gene TRBJ2-3; TRBD1 aligns across 9 bases. CDR3 DNA sequence: TGCGCCAGCAGCTCAAGACAGGGGGGACTCACAGATACGCAGTATTTT. Its translation is CASSSRQGGLTDTQYF. The whole variable domain, filled in from reference TRBV5-1 and TRBJ2-3, reads KAGVTQTPRYLIKTRGQQVTLSCSPISGHRSVSWYQQTPGQGLQFLFEYFSETQRNKGNFPGRFSGRQFSNSRSEMNVSTLELGDSALYLCASSSRQGGLTDTQYFGPGTRLTVL.